A selection of T cell receptor beta chains follows, all from one sample in a study of vaccination and CD4 T cells after COVID-19. TCRdb recomputed calls from the PCR reads with MiXCR, one row per CDR3 protein. The data hold 9,500 to 14,000 distinct CDR3 sequences, with under 35% observed a single time. For these receptors, no antigen is known. Sequenced sample: CD4+ T cells from blood, cultured in vitro. These receptors all come from a human donor in good health. Each CDR3 is given with its conserved first and last residue. D genes are given only for firm matches. The size of a clone is reported for some rows only, either as once, few or many, or as a class for expanded clones.

D	J	size	V	CDR3	DNA
TRBD2	TRBJ2-7	NA	TRBV5-1	CASSLGLVAGPSSYEQYF	TGCGCCAGCAGCTTGGGCCTCGTAGCGGGCCCGAGCTCCTACGAGCAGTACTTC
TRBD1	TRBJ2-1	NA	TRBV20-1	CSAPGQGALNEQFF	TGCAGTGCTCCGGGACAGGGGGCGCTAAATGAGCAGTTCTTC
TRBD1	TRBJ1-5	medium-sized	TRBV7-2	CASSLQGQGVSAQHF	TGTGCCAGCAGCCTCCAGGGACAGGGGGTATCAGCCCAGCATTTT
NA	TRBJ2-3	NA	TRBV6-5	CASSYFGMGTQYF	TGTGCCAGCAGTTACTTCGGTATGGGTACGCAGTATTTT
TRBD2	TRBJ2-7	NA	TRBV18	CASSPGLAETYEQYF	TGTGCCAGCTCACCTGGGCTAGCGGAAACCTACGAGCAGTACTTC
TRBD1	TRBJ2-5	few	TRBV7-8	CATHSGRDSGTQYF	TGTGCCACCCATAGTGGCCGGGACAGCGGAACCCAGTACTTC
TRBD1	TRBJ2-3	NA	TRBV15	CATSANLPGGNQPQYF	TGTGCCACCAGCGCCAATCTTCCAGGGGGAAATCAGCCCCAGTATTTT
TRBD1	TRBJ2-6	NA	TRBV20-1	CSARGGGANVLTF	TGCAGTGCCAGAGGGGGCGGGGCCAACGTCCTGACTTTC
TRBD1	TRBJ2-1	NA	TRBV19	CASSMGSGGPIDEQFF	TGTGCCAGTAGTATGGGTTCAGGGGGTCCTATCGATGAGCAGTTCTTC
NA	TRBJ1-6	NA	TRBV6-1	CASSVEGTNSPLHF	TGTGCCAGCAGTGTGGAGGGAACTAATTCACCCCTCCACTTT
NA	TRBJ2-7	few	TRBV28	CASRIRDSSYEQYF	TGTGCCAGCAGAATCAGGGATAGCTCCTACGAGCAGTACTTC
NA	TRBJ1-2	NA	TRBV28	CASTLDSYGYTF	TGTGCCAGCACCCTTGACAGCTATGGCTACACCTTC
TRBD1	TRBJ1-6	NA	TRBV19	CASSRRQGATPLALHF	TGTGCCAGTAGTAGAAGACAGGGGGCGACTCCCTTGGCCCTCCACTTT
NA	TRBJ2-1	NA	TRBV2	CASRHDYALREQFF	TGTGCCAGCAGACACGACTACGCCCTAAGGGAGCAGTTCTTC
NA	TRBJ1-1	medium-sized	TRBV27	CASSFTTGLTEAFF	TGTGCCAGCAGTTTTACCACAGGGTTAACTGAAGCTTTCTTT
TRBD1	TRBJ2-3	few	TRBV24-1	CATSDPWKQGGQATRDTQYF	TGTGCCACCAGTGATCCGTGGAAACAGGGGGGTCAGGCCACACGAGATACGCAGTATTTT
NA	TRBJ1-1	NA	TRBV4-1	CASSQLIGGIMNTEAFF	TGCGCCAGCAGCCAGTTGATAGGCGGAATCATGAACACTGAAGCTTTCTTT
NA	TRBJ2-1	few	TRBV6-2/TRBV6-3	CASSYKVEQFF	TGTGCCAGCAGTTACAAGGTTGAGCAGTTCTTC
NA	TRBJ2-1	few	TRBV20-1	CSARAQSAYNEQFF	TGCAGTGCTAGAGCACAGTCCGCCTACAATGAGCAGTTCTTC
NA	TRBJ2-3	NA	TRBV11-2	CASSPAGASEVVWDTQYF	TGTGCCAGCAGCCCCGCAGGGGCTAGCGAGGTGGTGTGGGATACGCAGTATTTT
NA	TRBJ2-5	few	TRBV5-3	CAPKKQQETQYF	TGTGCCCCGAAAAAGCAGCAAGAGACCCAGTACTTC
TRBD2	TRBJ2-1	NA	TRBV20-1	CSASGVRGTSGRANEQFF	TGCAGTGCTAGTGGGGTCAGGGGCACTAGCGGGAGGGCCAATGAGCAGTTCTTC
NA	TRBJ1-5	few	TRBV5-1	CASRGDLNQPQHF	TGCGCCAGCAGGGGGGATCTCAATCAGCCCCAGCATTTT
TRBD2	TRBJ2-3	NA	TRBV6-5	CASSYLGLAGSSTDTQYF	TGTGCCAGCAGTTACCTGGGACTAGCGGGATCTAGTACAGATACGCAGTATTTT
TRBD2	TRBJ2-1	few	TRBV7-6	CASSLAASGRPHNEQFF	TGTGCCAGCAGCTTAGCGGCTAGCGGGAGGCCGCACAATGAGCAGTTCTTC
TRBD1	TRBJ1-2	NA	TRBV5-1	CASSDLGTVAGYTF	TGCGCCAGCAGCGACTTGGGGACAGTCGCTGGCTACACCTTC
TRBD1	TRBJ2-5	NA	TRBV20-1	CSLRQGEEIQYF	TGCAGCTTAAGACAGGGAGAGGAGATCCAGTACTTC
NA	TRBJ2-7	few	TRBV29-1	CSVATRGSIYEQYF	TGCAGCGTCGCCACCAGAGGGAGTATCTACGAGCAGTACTTC
NA	TRBJ1-2	NA	TRBV4-3	CASSQGNSNYGYTF	TGCGCCAGCAGCCAAGGGAACAGTAACTATGGCTACACCTTC